This T cell receptor (beta chain) was captured in a study of cytomegalovirus exposure and HLA in healthy donors. Comment on this clone: The antigen remains unidentified.

General study findings and limits: Later analysis demonstrated an association between a missense DCLRE1C variant and TCR beta V- and J-gene trimming. An analysis that came later showed most CMV-associated TCR beta chains appearing HLA-restricted.

The PCR used 60 Vbeta and 13 Jbeta primers. Only in-frame clones appear in the TCRdb table, and some are missing; sequencing was by immunoSEQ multiplex PCR. Of 150,000 to 200,000 clones in the sample, 68% are singletons; the top ten hold around 2.8%. This CDR3 has 15 amino acids. Unmatched junction bases numbered 7, after V lost 5 bases and J lost 3 bases. Germline V CDR1 and CDR2: SGDLS, YYNGEE. V and J are TRBV9 and TRBJ2-7, with 11 bases aligning to TRBD1. Sequencing was performed on PBMCs. This clonotype was sampled from a woman aged 40-49 years in good health and CMV-seropositive. The CDR3 spells CASSRYGTGGYEQYF. The CDR3 coding sequence is TGTGCCAGCAGTCGATACGGGACAGGGGGCTACGAGCAGTACTTC. Full variable domain (missing parts from reference TRBV9 and TRBJ2-7): DSGVTQTPKHLITATGQRVTLRCSPRSGDLSVYWYQQSLDQGLQFLIQYYNGEERAKGNILERFSAQQFPDLHSELNLSSLELGDSALYFCASSRYGTGGYEQYFGPGTRLTVT.